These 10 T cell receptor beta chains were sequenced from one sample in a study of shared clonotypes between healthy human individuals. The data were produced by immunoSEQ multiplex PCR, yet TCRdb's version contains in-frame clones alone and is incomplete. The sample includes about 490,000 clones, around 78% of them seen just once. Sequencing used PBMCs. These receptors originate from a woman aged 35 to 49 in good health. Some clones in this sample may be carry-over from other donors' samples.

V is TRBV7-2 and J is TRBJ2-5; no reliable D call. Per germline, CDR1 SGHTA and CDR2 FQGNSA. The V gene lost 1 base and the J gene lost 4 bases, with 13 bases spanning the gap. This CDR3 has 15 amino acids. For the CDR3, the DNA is TGTGCCAGCAGCTTAGGGTTGAGGAGAGGAGAGACCCAGTACTTC. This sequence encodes CASSLGLRRGETQYF.

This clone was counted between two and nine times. The CDR3 DNA is TGTGCCAGCAGCTCCCCGGGACAGGGGGCAGGGGAGCAGTACTTC. It is translated as CASSSPGQGAGEQYF. This chain links TRBV7-8 with TRBJ2-7; 12 bases line up with TRBD1. Germline V gives CDR1 SGHVS, CDR2 FQNEAQ. This CDR3 contains 15 residues. V shed 4 bases and J 7 bases; nucleotides not matched to a gene: 8.

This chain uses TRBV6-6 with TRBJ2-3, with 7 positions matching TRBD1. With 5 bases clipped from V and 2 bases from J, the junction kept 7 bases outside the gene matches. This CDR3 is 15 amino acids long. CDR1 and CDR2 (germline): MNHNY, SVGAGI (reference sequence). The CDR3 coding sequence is TGTGCCAGCAGTCGGGGACAGTCGTCCACAGATACGCAGTATTTT. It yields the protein CASSRGQSSTDTQYF.

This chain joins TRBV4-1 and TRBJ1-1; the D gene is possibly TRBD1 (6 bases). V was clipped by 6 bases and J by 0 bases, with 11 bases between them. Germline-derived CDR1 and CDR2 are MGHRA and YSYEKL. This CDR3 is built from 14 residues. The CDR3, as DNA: TGCGCCAGCAGATGGACAGACATGAACACTGAAGCTTTCTTT. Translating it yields CASRWTDMNTEAFF.

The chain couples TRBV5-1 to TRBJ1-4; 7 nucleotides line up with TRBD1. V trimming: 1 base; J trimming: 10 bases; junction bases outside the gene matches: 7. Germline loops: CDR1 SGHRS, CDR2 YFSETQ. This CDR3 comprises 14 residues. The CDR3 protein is CASSLNTGEGKLFF. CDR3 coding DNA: TGCGCCAGCAGCTTGAACACAGGGGAAGGAAAACTGTTTTTT.

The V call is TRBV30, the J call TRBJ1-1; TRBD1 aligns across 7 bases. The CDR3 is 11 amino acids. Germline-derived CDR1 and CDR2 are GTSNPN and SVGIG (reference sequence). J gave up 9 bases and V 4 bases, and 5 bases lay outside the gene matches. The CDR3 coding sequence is TGTGCCTGGAACCAGGGGGGAAAAGCTTTCTTT. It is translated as CAWNQGGKAFF.

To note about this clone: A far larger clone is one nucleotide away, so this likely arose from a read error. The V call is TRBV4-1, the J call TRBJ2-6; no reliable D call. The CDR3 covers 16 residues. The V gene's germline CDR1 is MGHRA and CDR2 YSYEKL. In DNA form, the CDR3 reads TGTGCCAGCAGCCAAGATCTATGGAGCGGGGCCAACGTCCTGACTTTC. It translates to CASSQDLWSGANVLTF.

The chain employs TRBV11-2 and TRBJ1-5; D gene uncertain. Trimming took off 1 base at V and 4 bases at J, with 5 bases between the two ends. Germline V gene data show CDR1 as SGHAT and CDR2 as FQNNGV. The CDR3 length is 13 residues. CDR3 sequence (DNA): TGTGCCAGCAGCTTAGCGCCGAATCAGCCCCAGCATTTT. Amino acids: CASSLAPNQPQHF.

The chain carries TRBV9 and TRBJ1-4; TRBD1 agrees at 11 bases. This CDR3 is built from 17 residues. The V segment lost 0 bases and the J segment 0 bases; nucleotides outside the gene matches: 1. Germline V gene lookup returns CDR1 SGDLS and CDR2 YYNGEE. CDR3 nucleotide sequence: TGTGCCAGCAGCGTAGGGGGACAGGGGGCAACTAATGAAAAACTGTTTTTT. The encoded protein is CASSVGGQGATNEKLFF.

CDR3 in amino acids: CASHENTEAFF. CDR3 sequence (DNA): TGTGCCAGCCACGAGAACACTGAAGCTTTCTTT. J is TRBJ1-1 and V is TRBV28, with D unresolved. This CDR3 has 11 residues. The germline gives CDR1 MDHEN, CDR2 SYDVKM. Trimming took 8 bases from V and 1 from J, leaving 5 bases between them.